A selection of T cell receptor beta chains follows, all from one sample in a study of monozygotic twins with inflammatory bowel disease. TCRdb reprocessed the 5' RACE reads and stores each CDR3 protein as one record, lacking DNA. The record lists about 450,000 distinct CDR3 sequences, of which the ten most abundant hold roughly 2.3%. Sequenced material: blood. These receptor sequences come from a human donor with ulcerative colitis or Crohn's disease, or a healthy co-twin of an affected twin (not recorded which). CDR3s include the opening cysteine and the closing phenylalanine or tryptophan.

V: TRBV7-2; J: TRBJ1-1; CDR3: CASSLLIAIPNTEAFF
V: TRBV6-1; J: TRBJ2-7; CDR3: CASSLPGTRSYEQYF
V: TRBV7-2; J: TRBJ1-5; CDR3: CASSLDGTTNQPQHF
V: TRBV6-5; J: TRBJ2-7; CDR3: CASSYRGSHEQYF
V: TRBV5-1; J: TRBJ1-1; CDR3: CASSSVTGGNTEAFF
V: TRBV20-1; J: TRBJ1-2; CDR3: CSATGPFNYGYTF
V: TRBV5-1; J: TRBJ2-7; CDR3: CASSSSSGHNEQYF
V: TRBV20-1; J: TRBJ2-1; CDR3: CSATQLAGETYNEQFF
V: TRBV12-3/TRBV12-4; J: TRBJ2-1; CDR3: CASSKTSGRFLAYNEQFF
V: TRBV5-1; J: TRBJ1-2; CDR3: CASSPVQGESNAYGYTF
V: TRBV4-1; J: TRBJ2-7; CDR3: CASSLELAGYYEQYF
V: TRBV18; J: TRBJ1-1; CDR3: CASSLGTGLEAFF
V: TRBV5-1; J: TRBJ2-3; CDR3: CASSPKLAGVADTQYF
V: TRBV7-3; J: TRBJ2-2; CDR3: CASSLTSGGANTGELFF
V: TRBV5-1; J: TRBJ1-4; CDR3: CASSLTFVSEKLFF
V: TRBV12-3/TRBV12-4; J: TRBJ2-3; CDR3: CASTSGQGGRTDTQYF
V: TRBV6-1; J: TRBJ2-7; CDR3: CASSERGVLAGEEQYF
V: TRBV7-3; J: TRBJ2-3; CDR3: CASSPTGTAFGNTQYF
V: TRBV19; J: TRBJ2-2; CDR3: CASSKLAGVNTGELFF
V: TRBV14; J: TRBJ1-1; CDR3: CASGRRGSNTEAFF
V: TRBV27; J: TRBJ1-5; CDR3: CASSSFTGSYSNQPQHF
V: TRBV7-6; J: TRBJ1-1; CDR3: CASSPRQGSSTEAFF
V: TRBV19; J: TRBJ1-2; CDR3: CASSGRAQANYGYTF
V: TRBV18; J: TRBJ1-1; CDR3: CASSPYSGTEAFF
V: TRBV4-3; J: TRBJ2-5; CDR3: CASSQAFLGTLFQETQYF
V: TRBV10-3; J: TRBJ2-1; CDR3: CAIRGTTGDGNNEQFF
V: TRBV29-1; J: TRBJ2-3; CDR3: CSVESPSGSTDTQYF
V: TRBV20-1; J: TRBJ2-3; CDR3: CSARELAGDTDTQYF
V: TRBV6-5; J: TRBJ2-3; CDR3: CASSLPGLAGANTQYF
V: TRBV5-6; J: TRBJ1-6; CDR3: CASSLMGGDSPLHF
V: TRBV20-1; J: TRBJ2-7; CDR3: CSARDSYKYEQYF
V: TRBV2; J: TRBJ1-1; CDR3: CASSEARTGNTEAFF
V: TRBV5-1; J: TRBJ1-6; CDR3: CASRGQENSPLHF
V: TRBV7-2; J: TRBJ1-2; CDR3: CASSPGPGFAYGYTF
V: TRBV7-2; J: TRBJ2-3; CDR3: CASSLTSGGADTQYF
V: TRBV15; J: TRBJ2-3; CDR3: CATSREGGFTDTQYF
V: TRBV20-1; J: TRBJ2-1; CDR3: CSARGNNEQFF
V: TRBV28; J: TRBJ2-7; CDR3: CASSIPQGSFEQHF
V: TRBV11-1; J: TRBJ2-7; CDR3: CASSLLTSGSPSSYEQYF
V: TRBV29-1; J: TRBJ2-7; CDR3: CSVVTDSYEQYF
V: TRBV2; J: TRBJ2-3; CDR3: CASSDYRGGLDTQYF
V: TRBV20-1; J: TRBJ1-2; CDR3: CSAPGRLGSYGYTF